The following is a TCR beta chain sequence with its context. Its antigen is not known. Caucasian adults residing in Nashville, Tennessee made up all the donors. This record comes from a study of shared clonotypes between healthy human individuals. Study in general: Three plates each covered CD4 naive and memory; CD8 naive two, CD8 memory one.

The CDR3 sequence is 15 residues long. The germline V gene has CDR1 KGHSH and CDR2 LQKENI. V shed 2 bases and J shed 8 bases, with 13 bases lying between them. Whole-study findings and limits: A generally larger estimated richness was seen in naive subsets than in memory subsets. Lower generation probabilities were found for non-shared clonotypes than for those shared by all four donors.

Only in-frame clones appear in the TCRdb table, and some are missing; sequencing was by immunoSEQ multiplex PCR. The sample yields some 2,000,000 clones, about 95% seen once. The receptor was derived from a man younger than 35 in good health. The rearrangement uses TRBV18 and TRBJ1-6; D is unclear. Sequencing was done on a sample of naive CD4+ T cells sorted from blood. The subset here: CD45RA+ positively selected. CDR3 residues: CASSPKGMSDSPLHF. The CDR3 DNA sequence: TGTGCCAGCTCACCAAAGGGAATGAGCGATTCACCCCTCCACTTT.